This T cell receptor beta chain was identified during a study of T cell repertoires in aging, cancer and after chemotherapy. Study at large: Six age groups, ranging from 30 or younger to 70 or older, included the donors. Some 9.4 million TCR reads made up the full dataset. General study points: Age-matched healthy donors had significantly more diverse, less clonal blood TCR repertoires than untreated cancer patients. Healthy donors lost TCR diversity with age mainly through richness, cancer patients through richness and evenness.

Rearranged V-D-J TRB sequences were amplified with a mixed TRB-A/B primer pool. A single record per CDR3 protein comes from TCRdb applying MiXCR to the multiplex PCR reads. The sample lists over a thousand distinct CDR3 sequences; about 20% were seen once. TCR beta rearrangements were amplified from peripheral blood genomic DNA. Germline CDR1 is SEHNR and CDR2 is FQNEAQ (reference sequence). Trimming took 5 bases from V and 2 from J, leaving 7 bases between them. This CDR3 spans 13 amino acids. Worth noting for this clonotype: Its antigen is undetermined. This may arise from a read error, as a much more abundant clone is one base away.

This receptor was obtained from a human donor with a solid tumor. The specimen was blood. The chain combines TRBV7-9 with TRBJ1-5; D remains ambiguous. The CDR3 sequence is CASSPDRNQPQHF. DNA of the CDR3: TGTGCCAGCAGCCCGGACCGCAATCAGCCCCAGCATTTT.